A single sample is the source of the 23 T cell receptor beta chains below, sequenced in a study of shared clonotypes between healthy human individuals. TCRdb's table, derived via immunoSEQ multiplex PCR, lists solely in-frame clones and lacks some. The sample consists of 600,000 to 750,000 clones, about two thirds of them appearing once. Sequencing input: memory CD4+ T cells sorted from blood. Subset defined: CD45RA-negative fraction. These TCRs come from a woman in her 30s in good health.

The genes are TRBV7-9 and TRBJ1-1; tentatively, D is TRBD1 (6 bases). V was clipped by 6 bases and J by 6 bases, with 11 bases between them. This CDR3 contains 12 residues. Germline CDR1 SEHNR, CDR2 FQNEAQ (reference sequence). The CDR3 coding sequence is TGTGCCAGCAGAGGGAGGGGGGCTGAAGCTTTCTTT. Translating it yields CASRGRGAEAFF.

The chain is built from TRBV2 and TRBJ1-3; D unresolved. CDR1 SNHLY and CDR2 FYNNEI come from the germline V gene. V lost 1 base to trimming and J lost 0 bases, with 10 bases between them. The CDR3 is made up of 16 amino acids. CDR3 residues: CASSEGRFSSGNTIYF. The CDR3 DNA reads TGTGCCAGCAGTGAAGGCAGGTTTTCCTCTGGAAACACCATATATTTT.

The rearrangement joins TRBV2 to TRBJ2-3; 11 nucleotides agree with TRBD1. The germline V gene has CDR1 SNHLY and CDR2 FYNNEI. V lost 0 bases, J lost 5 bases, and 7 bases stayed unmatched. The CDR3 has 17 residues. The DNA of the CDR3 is TGTGCCAGCAGTGAAGCTCGGACAGGGGGCGAGATAGATACGCAGTATTTT. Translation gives CASSEARTGGEIDTQYF.

The CDR3 bases are TGCAGCGGACGACAGGGCGGAGAGACCCAGTACTTC. Protein product: CSGRQGGETQYF. This chain links TRBV29-1 with TRBJ2-5; 7 bases agree with TRBD1. The junction had 6 bases not matched to a gene; V was cut back by 7 bases and J by 4 bases. CDR1 is SQVTM and CDR2 is ANQGSEA in the germline V gene. This CDR3 contains 12 residues.

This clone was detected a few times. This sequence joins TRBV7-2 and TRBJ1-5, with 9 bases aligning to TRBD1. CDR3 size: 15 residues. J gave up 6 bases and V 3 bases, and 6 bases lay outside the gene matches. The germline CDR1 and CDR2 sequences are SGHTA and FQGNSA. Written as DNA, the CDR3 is TGTGCCAGCAGCTTTTTAAGACAGGGGGGTCAGCCCCAGCATTTT. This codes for CASSFLRQGGQPQHF. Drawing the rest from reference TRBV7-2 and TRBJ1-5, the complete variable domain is GAGVSQSPSNKVTEKGKDVELRCDPISGHTALYWYRQSLGQGLEFLIYFQGNSAPDKSGLPSDRFSAERTGGSVSTLTIQRTQQEDSAVYLCASSFLRQGGQPQHFGDGTRLSIL.

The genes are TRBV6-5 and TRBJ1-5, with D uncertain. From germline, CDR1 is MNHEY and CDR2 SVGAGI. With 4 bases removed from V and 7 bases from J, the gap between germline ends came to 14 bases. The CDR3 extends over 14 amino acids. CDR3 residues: CASSLEKGDQPQHF. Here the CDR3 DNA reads TGTGCCAGCAGTTTAGAAAAGGGCGACCAGCCCCAGCATTTT.

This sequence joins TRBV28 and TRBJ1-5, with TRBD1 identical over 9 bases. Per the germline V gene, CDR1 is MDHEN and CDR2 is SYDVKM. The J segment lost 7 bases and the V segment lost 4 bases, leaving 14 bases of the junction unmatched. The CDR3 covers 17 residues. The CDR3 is CASSWGLSDRGGQPQHF. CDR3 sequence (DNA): TGTGCCAGCAGTTGGGGGTTGTCCGACAGGGGGGGACAGCCCCAGCATTTT.

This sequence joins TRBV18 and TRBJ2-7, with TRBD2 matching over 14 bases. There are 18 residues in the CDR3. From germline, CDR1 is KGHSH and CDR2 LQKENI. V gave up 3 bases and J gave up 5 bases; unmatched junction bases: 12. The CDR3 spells CASSPAGLAGGRVNEQYF. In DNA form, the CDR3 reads TGTGCCAGCTCACCCGCCGGACTAGCGGGAGGACGGGTGAACGAGCAGTACTTC.

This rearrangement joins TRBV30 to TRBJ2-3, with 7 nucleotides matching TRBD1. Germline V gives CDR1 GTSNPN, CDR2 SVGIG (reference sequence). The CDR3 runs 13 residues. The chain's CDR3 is CAIRPGTADTQYF. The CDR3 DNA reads TGTGCTATCCGTCCCGGGACAGCAGATACGCAGTATTTT. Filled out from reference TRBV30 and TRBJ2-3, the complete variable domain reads SQTIHQWPATLVQPVGSPLSLECTVEGTSNPNLYWYRQAAGRGLQLLFYSVGIGQISSEVPQNLSASRPQDRQFILSSKKLLLSDSGFYLCAIRPGTADTQYFGPGTRLTVL.

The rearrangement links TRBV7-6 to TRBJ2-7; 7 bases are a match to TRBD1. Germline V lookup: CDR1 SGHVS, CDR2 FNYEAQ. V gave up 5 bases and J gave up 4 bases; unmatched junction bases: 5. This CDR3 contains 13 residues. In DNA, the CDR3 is TGTGCCAGCAGCAAAAACAGGGGATACGAGCAGTACTTC. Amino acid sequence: CASSKNRGYEQYF.

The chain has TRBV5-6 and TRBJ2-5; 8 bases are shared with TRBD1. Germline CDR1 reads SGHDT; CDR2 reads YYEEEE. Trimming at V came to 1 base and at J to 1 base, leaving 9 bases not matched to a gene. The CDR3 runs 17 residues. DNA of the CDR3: TGTGCCAGCAGCTTGACCACCGGGACAGGCACCCAAGAGACCCAGTACTTC. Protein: CASSLTTGTGTQETQYF.

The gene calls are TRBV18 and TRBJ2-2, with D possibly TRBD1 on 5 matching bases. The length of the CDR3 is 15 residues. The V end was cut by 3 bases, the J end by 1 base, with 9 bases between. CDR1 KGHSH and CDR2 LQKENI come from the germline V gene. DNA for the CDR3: TGTGCCAGCTCACCTAGGCAGGGGAACACCGGGGAGCTGTTTTTT. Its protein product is CASSPRQGNTGELFF.

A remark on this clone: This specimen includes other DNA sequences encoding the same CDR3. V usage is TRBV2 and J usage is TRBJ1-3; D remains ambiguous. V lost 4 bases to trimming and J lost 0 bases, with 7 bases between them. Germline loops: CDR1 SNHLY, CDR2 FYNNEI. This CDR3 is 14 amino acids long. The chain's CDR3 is CASSGAGSGNTIYF. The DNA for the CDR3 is TGTGCCAGCAGTGGGGCGGGCTCTGGAAACACCATATATTTT.

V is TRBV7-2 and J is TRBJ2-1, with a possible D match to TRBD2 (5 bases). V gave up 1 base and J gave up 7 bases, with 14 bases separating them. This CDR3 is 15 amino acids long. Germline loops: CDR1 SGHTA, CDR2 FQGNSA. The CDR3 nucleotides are TGTGCCAGCAGCTTAGTAGCACTAGTTGGGAATGAGCAGTTCTTC. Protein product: CASSLVALVGNEQFF.

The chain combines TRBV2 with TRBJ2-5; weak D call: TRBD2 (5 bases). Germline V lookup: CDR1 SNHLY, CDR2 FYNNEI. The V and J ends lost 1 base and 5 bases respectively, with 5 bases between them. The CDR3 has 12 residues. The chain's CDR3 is CASSEGGETQYF. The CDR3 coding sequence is TGTGCCAGCAGTGAAGGAGGGGAGACCCAGTACTTC.

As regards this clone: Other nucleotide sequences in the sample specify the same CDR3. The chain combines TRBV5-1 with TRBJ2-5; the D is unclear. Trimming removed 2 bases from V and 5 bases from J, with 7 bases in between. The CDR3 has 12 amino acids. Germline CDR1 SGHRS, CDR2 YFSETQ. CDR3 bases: TGCGCCAGCAGCTTATATGGGGAGACCCAGTACTTC. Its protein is CASSLYGETQYF. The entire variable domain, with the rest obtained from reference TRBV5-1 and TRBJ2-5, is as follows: KAGVTQTPRYLIKTRGQQVTLSCSPISGHRSVSWYQQTPGQGLQFLFEYFSETQRNKGNFPGRFSGRQFSNSRSEMNVSTLELGDSALYLCASSLYGETQYFGPGTRLLVL.

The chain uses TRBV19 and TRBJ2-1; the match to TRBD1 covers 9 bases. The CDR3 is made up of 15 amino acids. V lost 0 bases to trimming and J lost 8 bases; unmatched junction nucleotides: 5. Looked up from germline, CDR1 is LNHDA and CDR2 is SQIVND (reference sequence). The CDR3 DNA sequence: TGTGCCAGTAGTATAGATCCGGACAGGGGCCATGAGCAGTTCTTC. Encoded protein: CASSIDPDRGHEQFF.

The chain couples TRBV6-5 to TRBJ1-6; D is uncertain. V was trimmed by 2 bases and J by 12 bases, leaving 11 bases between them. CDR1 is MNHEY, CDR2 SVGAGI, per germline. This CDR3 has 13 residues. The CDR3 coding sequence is TGTGCCAGCAGTTACGGTGGTTTCCGACCCCTCCACTTT. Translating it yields CASSYGGFRPLHF.

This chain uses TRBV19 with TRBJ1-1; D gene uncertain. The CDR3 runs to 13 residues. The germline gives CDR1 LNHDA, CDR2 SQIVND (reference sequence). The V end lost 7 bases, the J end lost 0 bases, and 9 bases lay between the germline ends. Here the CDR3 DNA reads TGTGCCAGTAACGAGATAATGAACACTGAAGCTTTCTTT. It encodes CASNEIMNTEAFF.

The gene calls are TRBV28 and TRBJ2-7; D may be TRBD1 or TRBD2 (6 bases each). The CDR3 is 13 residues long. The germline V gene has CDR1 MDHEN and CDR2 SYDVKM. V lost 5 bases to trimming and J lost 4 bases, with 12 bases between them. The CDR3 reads CASSTRGPYEQYF. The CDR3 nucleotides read TGTGCCAGCAGTACCCGGGGGCCATACGAGCAGTACTTC.

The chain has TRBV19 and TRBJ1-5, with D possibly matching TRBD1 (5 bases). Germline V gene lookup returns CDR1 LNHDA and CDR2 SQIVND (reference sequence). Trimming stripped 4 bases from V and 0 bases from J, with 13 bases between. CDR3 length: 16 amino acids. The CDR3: CASSRTTDYSNQPQHF. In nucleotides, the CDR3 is TGTGCCAGTAGTAGGACAACCGATTATAGCAATCAGCCCCAGCATTTT.

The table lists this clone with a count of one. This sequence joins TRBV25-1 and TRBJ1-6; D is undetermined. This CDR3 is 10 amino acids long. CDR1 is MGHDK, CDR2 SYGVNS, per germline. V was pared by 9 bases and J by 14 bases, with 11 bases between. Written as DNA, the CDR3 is TGTGCCAGTCTTAATTCGGCCCTCCACTTT. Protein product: CASLNSALHF.

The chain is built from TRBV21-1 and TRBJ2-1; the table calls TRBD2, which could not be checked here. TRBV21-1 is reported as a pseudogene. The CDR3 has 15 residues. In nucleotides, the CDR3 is TGTGCCAGCAGCAAAAGGGGAGCGGGTCTCAATGAGCAGTTCTTC. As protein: CASSKRGAGLNEQFF.